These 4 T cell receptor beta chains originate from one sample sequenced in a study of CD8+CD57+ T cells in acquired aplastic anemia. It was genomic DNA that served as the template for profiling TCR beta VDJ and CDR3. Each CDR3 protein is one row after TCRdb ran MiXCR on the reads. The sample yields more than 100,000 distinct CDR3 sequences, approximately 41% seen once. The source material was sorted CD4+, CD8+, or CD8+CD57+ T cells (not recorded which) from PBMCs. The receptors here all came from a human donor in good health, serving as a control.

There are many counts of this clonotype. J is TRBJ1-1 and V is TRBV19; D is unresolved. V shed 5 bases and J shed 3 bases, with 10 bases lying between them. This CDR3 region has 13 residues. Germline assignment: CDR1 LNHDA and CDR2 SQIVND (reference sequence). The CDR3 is CASSSRGDTEAFF. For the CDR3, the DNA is TGTGCCAGTAGTTCCCGGGGAGACACTGAAGCTTTCTTT. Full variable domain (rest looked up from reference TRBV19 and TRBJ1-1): DGGITQSPKYLFRKEGQNVTLSCEQNLNHDAMYWYRQDPGQGLRLIYYSQIVNDFQKGDIAEGYSVSREKKESFPLTVTSAQKNPTAFYLCASSSRGDTEAFFGQGTRLTVV.

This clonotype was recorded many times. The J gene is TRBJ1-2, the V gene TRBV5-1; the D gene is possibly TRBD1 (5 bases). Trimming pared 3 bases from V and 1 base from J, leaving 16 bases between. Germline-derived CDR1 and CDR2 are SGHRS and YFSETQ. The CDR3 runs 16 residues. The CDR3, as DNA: TGCGCCAGCAGCTGGGCCGCGGGACCGATTAACTATGGCTACACCTTC. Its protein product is CASSWAAGPINYGYTF.

Here the CDR3 reads CASLARELFF. DNA of the CDR3: TGTGCCAGCTTAGCAAGGGAGCTGTTTTTT. The gene calls are TRBV2 and TRBJ2-2, with no clear D. Germline V gene data show CDR1 as SNHLY and CDR2 as FYNNEI. V lost 8 bases to trimming and J lost 9 bases, with 7 bases between them. The CDR3 length is 10 residues.

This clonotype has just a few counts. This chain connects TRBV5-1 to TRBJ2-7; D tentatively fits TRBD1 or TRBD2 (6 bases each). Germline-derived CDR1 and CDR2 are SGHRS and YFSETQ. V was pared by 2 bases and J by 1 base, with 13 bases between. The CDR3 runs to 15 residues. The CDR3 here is CASSFTGGASYEQYF. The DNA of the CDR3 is TGCGCCAGCAGCTTTACCGGGGGCGCGTCCTACGAGCAGTACTTC.